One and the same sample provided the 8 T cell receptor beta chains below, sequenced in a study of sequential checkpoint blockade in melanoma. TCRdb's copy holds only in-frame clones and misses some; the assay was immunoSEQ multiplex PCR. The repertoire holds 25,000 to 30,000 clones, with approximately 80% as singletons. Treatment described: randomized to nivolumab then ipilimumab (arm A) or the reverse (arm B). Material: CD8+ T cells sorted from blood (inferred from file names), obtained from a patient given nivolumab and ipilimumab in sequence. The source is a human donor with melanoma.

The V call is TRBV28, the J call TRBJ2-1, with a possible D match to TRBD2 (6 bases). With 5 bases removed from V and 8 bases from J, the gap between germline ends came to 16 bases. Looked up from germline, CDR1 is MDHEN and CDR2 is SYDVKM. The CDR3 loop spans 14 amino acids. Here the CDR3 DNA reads TGTGCCAGCAGTCTTAACGGAGGGATGGATGAGCAGTTCTTC. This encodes CASSLNGGMDEQFF.

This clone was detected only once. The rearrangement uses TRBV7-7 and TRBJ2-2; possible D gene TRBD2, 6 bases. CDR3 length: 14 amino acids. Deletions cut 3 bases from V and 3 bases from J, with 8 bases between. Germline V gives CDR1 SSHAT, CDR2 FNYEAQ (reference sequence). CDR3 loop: CASSLTRDTGELFF. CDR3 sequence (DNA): TGTGCCAGCAGCTTGACTAGAGACACCGGGGAGCTGTTTTTT.

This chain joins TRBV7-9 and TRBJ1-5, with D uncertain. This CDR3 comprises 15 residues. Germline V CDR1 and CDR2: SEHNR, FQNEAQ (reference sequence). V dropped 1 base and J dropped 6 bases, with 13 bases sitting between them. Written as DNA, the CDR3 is TGTGCCAGCAGCTTAGGTACGGGGATGGGTCAGCCCCAGCATTTT. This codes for CASSLGTGMGQPQHF.

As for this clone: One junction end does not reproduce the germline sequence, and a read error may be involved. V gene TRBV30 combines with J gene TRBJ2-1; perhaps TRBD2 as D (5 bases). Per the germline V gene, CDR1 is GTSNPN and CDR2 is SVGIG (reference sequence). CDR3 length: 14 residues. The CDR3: CAWTGMVGYNEQFF. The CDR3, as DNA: TGTGCTTGGACGGGGATGGTGGGGTACAATGAGCAGTTCTTC.

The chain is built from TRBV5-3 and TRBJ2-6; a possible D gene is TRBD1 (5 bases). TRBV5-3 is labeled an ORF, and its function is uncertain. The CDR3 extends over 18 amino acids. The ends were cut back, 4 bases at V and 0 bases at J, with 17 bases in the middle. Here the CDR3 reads CARSDLNGALSGANVLTF. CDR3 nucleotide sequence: TGTGCCAGAAGCGACCTCAATGGGGCCCTCTCTGGGGCCAACGTCCTGACTTTC.

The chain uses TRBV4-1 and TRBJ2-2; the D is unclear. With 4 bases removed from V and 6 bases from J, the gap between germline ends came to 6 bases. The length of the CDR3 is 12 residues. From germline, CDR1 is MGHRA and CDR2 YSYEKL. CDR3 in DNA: TGCGCCAGCAGCCGCGAATCCGGGGAGCTGTTTTTT. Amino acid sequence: CASSRESGELFF.

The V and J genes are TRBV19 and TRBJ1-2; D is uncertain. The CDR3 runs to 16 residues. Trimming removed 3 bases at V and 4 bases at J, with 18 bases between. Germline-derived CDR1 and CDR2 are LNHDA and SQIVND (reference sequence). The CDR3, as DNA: TGTGCCAGTAGTATCGCTCACAGCCTTCGAATCTATGGCTACACCTTC. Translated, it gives CASSIAHSLRIYGYTF.

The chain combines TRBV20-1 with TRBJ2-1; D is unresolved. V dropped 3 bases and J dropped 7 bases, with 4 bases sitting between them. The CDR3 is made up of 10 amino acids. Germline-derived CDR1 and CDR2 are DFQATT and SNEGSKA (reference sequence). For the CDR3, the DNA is TGCAGTGCTAGGCAGAATGAGCAGTTCTTC. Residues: CSARQNEQFF.